This T cell receptor (beta chain) was documented in a study of identical twins. Remarks on this clonotype: Its antigen is still unknown.

Template switching introduced a universal primer site, and the cDNA bore unique molecular identifiers. TCRdb analysed the 5' RACE reads with MiXCR anew, one entry per CDR3 protein. The table lists 250,000 to 300,000 distinct CDR3 sequences, roughly 9% of them singletons, with roughly 7% in the top ten. Germline assignment: CDR1 DFQATT and CDR2 SNEGSKA (reference sequence). The CDR3 has 9 residues. The germline V and J ends were trimmed by 4 bases and 7 bases, with 1 base remaining between them. Notes on the study in general: Within cord blood, abundant beta clonotypes carried fewer insertions, but memory repertoires showed no such trend. Cross-sectional statistics underpinned the conclusions; the same donors were not followed.

These records were also assigned to another study, of yellow fever vaccine responses in identical twins.

The sequencing input was CD8+ T cells sorted from blood. J is TRBJ2-2 and V is TRBV20-1; the D is unclear. The origin of this receptor is a woman in her late teens or twenties in good health. This CDR3 is CSANGELFF. The CDR3 DNA follows: TGCAGTGCTAACGGGGAGCTGTTTTTT.